Each of the 30 T cell receptor beta chains below was sequenced from the same sample in a study of breast tumors, draining lymph nodes, adjacent tissues. TCRdb reprocessed the multiplex PCR reads with MiXCR, giving one entry per CDR3 protein. The sample lists nearly 110,000 distinct CDR3 sequences, approximately 28% occurring once. Axillary draining lymph nodes of breast cancer patients supplied the node samples. The specimen was axillary lymph node tissue. These TCRs come from a female donor with breast cancer. Some clones in this sample may be carry-over from other donors' samples.

This clonotype was seen ten or more times. V usage is TRBV10-3 and J usage is TRBJ2-2; possible D gene TRBD2, 6 bases. V lost 6 bases and J 1 base, leaving 15 bases between the germline ends. Germline CDR1 is ENHRY and CDR2 is SYGVKD. The CDR3 extends over 16 amino acids. CDR3 loop: CAISPASGVNTGELFF. The DNA for the CDR3 is TGTGCCATCAGCCCTGCTTCGGGGGTGAACACCGGGGAGCTGTTTTTT.

The sample holds many counts of this clonotype. J is TRBJ2-4 and V is TRBV7-3, with a weak D call TRBD1 (6 bases). Germline V gene lookup returns CDR1 SGHTA and CDR2 FQGTGA. Trimming shortened V by 3 bases and J by 9 bases, and 12 bases separated the two germline ends. There are 13 residues in the CDR3. CDR3 sequence: CASSFDRWGIQYF. The CDR3 bases are TGTGCCAGCAGCTTTGACAGGTGGGGCATTCAGTACTTC.

Note on this clonotype: A single base separates this from a much larger clone, so it may be a read error. The V gene is TRBV19, the J gene TRBJ2-1, with TRBD2 matching 7 bases. Germline CDR1 LNHDA, CDR2 SQIVND (reference sequence). The CDR3 extends over 17 amino acids. CDR3 sequence: CASILWGRAVYDNEQSF. For the CDR3, the DNA is TGTGCCAGTATATTATGGGGGAGGGCCGTTTATGACAATGAGCAGTCCTTC. Based on the CDR3 plus reference TRBV19 and TRBJ2-1, the full variable domain is DGGITQSPKYLFRKEGQNVTLSCEQNLNHDAMYWYRQDPGQGLRLIYYSQIVNDFQKGDIAEGYSVSREKKESFPLTVTSAQKNPTAFYLCASILWGRAVYDNEQSFGPGTRLTVL.

This clonotype was recorded at least ten times. This chain uses TRBV20-1 with TRBJ2-5; 9 bases match TRBD1. Germline V gives CDR1 DFQATT, CDR2 SNEGSKA (reference sequence). V lost 5 bases to trimming and J lost 1 base; unmatched junction nucleotides: 8. This CDR3 has 15 amino acids. The CDR3 sequence is CSAGDTGGIQETQYF. The CDR3 coding sequence is TGCAGTGCTGGGGATACAGGGGGCATCCAAGAGACCCAGTACTTC.

As to this clonotype: A read error is possible here, since a much larger clone lies one base away. The rearrangement joins TRBV12-3 or TRBV12-4 to TRBJ2-2, with TRBD1 as a possible D gene (6 bases). The CDR3 has 14 residues. V shed 3 bases and J shed 7 bases, with 12 bases lying between them. CDR3 in amino acids: CASSFRQGNGELFF. Written as DNA, the CDR3 is TGTGCCAGCAGTTTCCGGCAGGGGAACGGGGAGCTGTTTTTT.

This clonotype was recorded at least ten times. A much bigger clone sits one base away, suggesting this may be a read error. The V gene is TRBV7-2, the J gene TRBJ1-2, with TRBD1 identical over 9 bases. Germline V gene sequence: CDR1 SGHTA, CDR2 FQGNSA. The length of the CDR3 is 15 residues. CDR3 bases: TGTGCCAGCAGCTTAGTAACAGGGGGCAAATATGGCTACCCCTTC. It yields the protein CASSLVTGGKYGYPF.

This clonotype appeared many times. The rearrangement uses TRBV19 and TRBJ1-2; TRBD1 agrees at 8 bases. V lost 4 bases, J lost 2 bases, and 12 bases stayed unmatched. CDR1 and CDR2 from the germline V gene are LNHDA and SQIVND (reference sequence). CDR3 size: 17 residues. The CDR3 bases are TGTGCCAGTAGTAAGTCCGGGACAGGCCACTTCAACTATGGCTACACCTTC. Translation: CASSKSGTGHFNYGYTF.

A word on this clonotype: A much larger clone is a single base away; this may be a read error. The genes are TRBV3-1 and TRBJ2-1, with D hard to call. The CDR3 is 14 residues long. CDR1 is LGHDT and CDR2 is YNNKEL in the germline V gene (reference sequence). CDR3 in amino acids: CACSPYLGNNEQFF. Here the CDR3 DNA reads TGTGCCTGCAGCCCGTACCTCGGAAACAATGAGCAGTTCTTC.

This clonotype was counted a single time. The CDR3 region has the DNA TGTGCCAGTAGTGGGGTGGGAGATACGCAGTATTTT. Encoded protein: CASSGVGDTQYF. The V and J genes are TRBV19 and TRBJ2-3; D gene unclear. Germline CDR1 LNHDA, CDR2 SQIVND (reference sequence). The CDR3 consists of 12 residues. V was pared by 5 bases and J by 5 bases, with 8 bases between.

This clonotype has ten or more counts. The chain recombines TRBV28 with TRBJ2-1; possible D gene TRBD1, 6 bases. CDR3 length: 15 amino acids. Germline V gene lookup returns CDR1 MDHEN and CDR2 SYDVKM. Trimming took 7 bases from V and 0 from J, leaving 13 bases between them. CDR3 sequence (DNA): TGTGCCAGCACCAGGGGATCCTCCTCCTACAATGAGCAGTTCTTC. Residues: CASTRGSSSYNEQFF.

V and J are TRBV11-2 and TRBJ2-1, with a possible D match to TRBD2 (7 bases). The V and J ends lost 5 bases and 7 bases respectively, with 21 bases between them. The germline CDR1 and CDR2 sequences are SGHAT and FQNNGV. CDR3 size: 16 residues. For the CDR3, the DNA is TGTGCCAGCAGCCTAAGGGGGGGGACAATCAAAAATGAGCAGTTCTTC. Translated: CASSLRGGTIKNEQFF. Using reference TRBV11-2 and TRBJ2-1 for the parts outside the CDR3, the full variable domain is EAGVAQSPRYKIIEKRQSVAFWCNPISGHATLYWYQQILGQGPKLLIQFQNNGVVDDSQLPKDRFSAERLKGVDSTLKIQPAKLEDSAVYLCASSLRGGTIKNEQFFGPGTRLTVL.

The genes are TRBV15 and TRBJ1-6; TRBD1 matches 9 bases. Germline assignment: CDR1 LNHNV and CDR2 YYDKDF (reference sequence). CDR3 length: 16 residues. V shed 2 bases, J shed 7 bases, and the junction held 6 bases outside the gene matches. The CDR3, as DNA: TGTGCCACCAGCAGACTACAGGGGGCGGGGAATTCACCCCTCCACTTT. Protein: CATSRLQGAGNSPLHF.

This clonotype is classed as large. J is TRBJ1-5 and V is TRBV25-1, with no clear D. Between the trimmed V and J ends, which lost 3 bases and 5 bases, there was a span of 20 bases. The CDR3 runs to 17 residues. Germline V CDR1 and CDR2: MGHDK, SYGVNS. CDR3 bases: TGTGCCAGCAGTGAGGATACGTGTAGGACCAGCCATCAGCCCCAGCATTTT. Protein: CASSEDTCRTSHQPQHF. The variable domain in full, with the rest retrieved from reference TRBV25-1 and TRBJ1-5, is EADIYQTPRYLVIGTGKKITLECSQTMGHDKMYWYQQDPGMELHLIHYSYGVNSTEKGDLSSESTVSRIRTEHFPLTLESARPSHTSQYLCASSEDTCRTSHQPQHFGDGTRLSIL.

This clonotype has a count of ten or more. V gene TRBV10-3 combines with J gene TRBJ1-1, with D possibly matching TRBD1 (5 bases). V was cut by 3 bases and J by 1 base, with 9 bases left in between. CDR1 ENHRY and CDR2 SYGVKD come from the germline V gene. The CDR3 is made up of 14 amino acids. CDR3 region: CAISDSTANTEAFF. CDR3 nucleotides: TGTGCCATCAGTGACTCGACAGCGAACACTGAAGCTTTCTTT.

The genes are TRBV10-3 and TRBJ1-2, with D uncertain. Looked up from germline, CDR1 is ENHRY and CDR2 is SYGVKD. This CDR3 spans 13 amino acids. Between the trimmed V and J ends, which lost 2 bases and 4 bases, there was a span of 8 bases. This CDR3 reads CAISEKGTYGYTF. The CDR3, as DNA: TGTGCCATCAGTGAGAAGGGAACCTATGGCTACACCTTC.

A word on this clonotype: A much bigger clone sits one base away, suggesting this may be a read error. The chain combines TRBV20-1 with TRBJ2-4, with D possibly being TRBD1 or TRBD2 (5 bases each). Germline lookup yields CDR1 DFQATT and CDR2 SNEGSKA (reference sequence). The CDR3 covers 15 residues. The DNA for the CDR3 is TGCAGTGCTCCGAGGGCAGGGAAGGTCAAAAGCATTCAGTACTTC. The encoded protein is CSAPRAGKVKSIQYF.

At least ten counts were recorded for this clonotype. The chain carries TRBV12-3 or TRBV12-4 and TRBJ2-3; unclear D gene. The CDR3 spans 13 residues. V shed 7 bases and J shed 5 bases, with 13 bases lying between them. The CDR3 is CASTGLSRDTQYF. The DNA for the CDR3 is TGTGCCAGCACCGGCCTTTCGAGAGATACGCAGTATTTT.

This clonotype was found many times. This chain joins TRBV2 and TRBJ2-3, with 10 bases matching TRBD2. Trimming at V came to 8 bases and at J to 2 bases, leaving 4 bases not matched to a gene. There are 14 residues in the CDR3. The V gene's germline CDR1 is SNHLY and CDR2 FYNNEI. CDR3 in amino acids: CASAGLANTDTQYF. CDR3 DNA: TGTGCCAGCGCGGGACTAGCGAACACAGATACGCAGTATTTT. The whole variable domain, filled in from reference TRBV2 and TRBJ2-3, reads EPEVTQTPSHQVTQMGQEVILRCVPISNHLYFYWYRQILGQKVEFLVSFYNNEISEKSEIFDDQFSVERPDGSNFTLKIRSTKLEDSAMYFCASAGLANTDTQYFGPGTRLTVL.

This clonotype was observed at least ten times. The chain combines TRBV11-1 with TRBJ2-7, with D perhaps matching TRBD1 (6 bases). Germline lookup yields CDR1 SGHAT and CDR2 FQDESV (reference sequence). The V and J ends lost 5 bases and 3 bases respectively, with 17 bases between them. This CDR3 is built from 15 residues. CDR3 in amino acids: CASSALTGTLYEQYF. CDR3 DNA: TGTGCCAGCAGCGCTCTCACAGGGACCCTCTACGAGCAGTACTTC.

This sequence joins TRBV7-9 and TRBJ2-5; the D is unclear. The ends were cut back, 1 base at V and 2 bases at J, with 23 bases in the middle. CDR1 SEHNR and CDR2 FQNEAQ come from the germline V gene (reference sequence). This CDR3 is 19 amino acids long. The CDR3 nucleotides read TGTGCCAGCAGCTTAGGGCTTCCGGGTGGTGATGGCCAGCAAGAGACCCAGTACTTC. The encoded protein is CASSLGLPGGDGQQETQYF.

This clonotype has only a few counts. The chain joins TRBV7-8 to TRBJ1-1, with 10 bases fitting TRBD1. The V segment lost 5 bases and the J segment 0 bases; nucleotides outside the gene matches: 6. Germline V lookup: CDR1 SGHVS, CDR2 FQNEAQ. The CDR3 extends over 16 amino acids. The CDR3 here is CASSEDRGRVNTEAFF. The CDR3 bases are TGTGCCAGCAGCGAAGACAGGGGGCGGGTGAACACTGAAGCTTTCTTT.

In this sample, this clonotype turned up many times. The chain combines TRBV20-1 with TRBJ2-2; possible D gene TRBD1, 5 bases. In germline, CDR1 is DFQATT, CDR2 SNEGSKA (reference sequence). The V end lost 1 base, the J end lost 0 bases, and 9 bases lay between the germline ends. The CDR3 totals 15 residues. In nucleotides, the CDR3 is TGCAGTGCTAGAGTAACAGGCTCGAACACCGGGGAGCTGTTTTTT. Encoded protein: CSARVTGSNTGELFF.

The rearrangement uses TRBV20-1 and TRBJ2-5, with D maybe TRBD2 (7 bases). Trimming took 6 bases from V and 7 from J, leaving 21 bases between them. CDR1 and CDR2 (germline): DFQATT, SNEGSKA (reference sequence). CDR3 length: 14 amino acids. The CDR3 bases are TGCAGTGCCCCAAAAAAGGGGGGGGAAGCGACCCAGTACTTC. Translated, it gives CSAPKKGGEATQYF.

This clonotype was counted once. It may be a read error: a sequence one base away is much more abundant. Without the conserved terminal phenylalanine or tryptophan, this CDR3 likely stems from a read error. The DNA is left out, because the CDR3 cannot be placed on it with certainty; the CDR3 is given as TCRdb lists it. This chain joins TRBV20-1 and TRBJ1-6; TRBD1 is the table's D call and was not checked against the DNA. Germline V gene lookup returns CDR1 DFQATT and CDR2 SNEGSKA (reference sequence). The CDR3 adds up to 11 amino acids, both ends counted. The CDR3 is CSARTGGILPY.

This chain joins TRBV5-1 and TRBJ2-7; TRBD1 aligns across 8 bases. V gave up 1 base and J gave up 5 bases; unmatched junction bases: 8. CDR3 length: 15 amino acids. The germline gives CDR1 SGHRS, CDR2 YFSETQ. CDR3 residues: CASSLQGAVSHEQYF. CDR3 sequence (DNA): TGCGCCAGCAGCTTGCAGGGGGCGGTATCCCACGAGCAGTACTTC. Full variable domain (missing parts from reference TRBV5-1 and TRBJ2-7): KAGVTQTPRYLIKTRGQQVTLSCSPISGHRSVSWYQQTPGQGLQFLFEYFSETQRNKGNFPGRFSGRQFSNSRSEMNVSTLELGDSALYLCASSLQGAVSHEQYFGPGTRLTVT.

This clonotype occurred many times. The chain carries TRBV6-2 or TRBV6-3 and TRBJ1-2; D not certain. This CDR3 has 18 residues. Germline V lookup: CDR1 MNHEY, CDR2 SVGEGT. With 0 bases removed from V and 2 bases from J, the gap between germline ends came to 19 bases. The CDR3 bases are TGTGCCAGCAGTTACTCGATCGGCAGCAACAATAAAAACTATGGCTACACCTTC. Its translation: CASSYSIGSNNKNYGYTF.

This clonotype was recorded many times. The J gene is TRBJ2-3, the V gene TRBV5-1; D is perhaps TRBD1 (6 bases). The germline V gene has CDR1 SGHRS and CDR2 YFSETQ. This CDR3 is built from 15 residues. Between the trimmed V and J ends, which lost 4 bases and 0 bases, there was a span of 12 bases. CDR3: CASSPQGLSTDTQYF. The CDR3 DNA is TGCGCCAGCAGCCCTCAGGGGCTTAGCACAGATACGCAGTATTTT.

This clonotype was counted between two and nine times. One junction end disagrees with the germline gene, perhaps due to a read error. The CDR3 spells CASSFLRSQDTQYF. In nucleotides, the CDR3 is TGCGCCAGCAGCTTTTTACGGAGCCAAGACACCCAGTACTTC. The chain has TRBV5-1 and TRBJ2-5; D is unclear. Germline V gene lookup returns CDR1 SGHRS and CDR2 YFSETQ. This CDR3 has 14 amino acids.

Points on this clonotype: A clone one base away is much larger, so this may be a read error. The rearrangement uses TRBV6-5 and TRBJ2-5, with no clear D. The CDR3 contains 12 residues. CDR1 is MNHEY and CDR2 is SVGAGI in the germline V gene. Trimming cost V 7 bases and J 2 bases, with 8 bases left between them. This CDR3 reads CASTRQQETQYF. The CDR3 nucleotides read TGTGCCAGCACACGGCAGCAAGAGACCCAGTACTTC.

This clonotype was seen repeatedly, ten times or more. The chain couples TRBV5-1 to TRBJ1-4; tentatively, D is TRBD1 (5 bases). V lost 4 bases and J lost 7, with 11 bases in between. There are 13 residues in the CDR3. The germline V gene has CDR1 SGHRS and CDR2 YFSETQ. CDR3 coding DNA: TGCGCCAGCAGCCCGGGGACCGTTGAAAAACTGTTTTTT. This codes for CASSPGTVEKLFF.